Presented here are 29 T cell receptor beta chains from one specimen sequenced in a study of shared clonotypes between healthy human individuals. Data came from immunoSEQ multiplex PCR; TCRdb stores just in-frame clones and leaves some out. Counted here are 1.4 million to 1.5 million clones, around 97% occurring once; the ten biggest clones make up about 1.2%. The specimen sequenced was naive CD4+ T cells sorted from blood. Specified subset: CD45RA+ positively selected. Source of these receptors: a man aged 30 to 39 in good health.

This clone appeared a single time. Other DNA sequences in this sample translate to the same CDR3. The V call is TRBV5-1, the J call TRBJ1-3; D is perhaps TRBD1 (5 bases). V dropped 0 bases and J dropped 1 base, with 5 bases sitting between them. This CDR3 is 14 amino acids long. Germline loops: CDR1 SGHRS, CDR2 YFSETQ. CDR3 sequence reads: CASSLDRSGNTIYF. CDR3 DNA: TGCGCCAGCAGCTTGGACAGGTCTGGAAACACCATATATTTT.

This clone was seen a handful of times. This rearrangement joins TRBV29-1 to TRBJ2-7; no definite D call. The V end was cut by 5 bases, the J end by 1 base, with 12 bases between. The CDR3 runs to 13 residues. CDR1 and CDR2 (germline): SQVTM, ANQGSEA. The CDR3 is CSVIGMPSYEQYF. The CDR3, as DNA: TGCAGCGTTATCGGCATGCCGTCCTACGAGCAGTACTTC.

The chain links TRBV4-3 to TRBJ2-3; 10 nucleotides match TRBD2. Germline V gives CDR1 LGHNA, CDR2 YSLEER. V gave up 0 bases and J gave up 5 bases; unmatched junction bases: 11. The CDR3 covers 18 residues. The CDR3 DNA follows: TGCGCCAGCAGCCAAGATAGCGGGAGGTCTTTATTTGAAGATACGCAGTATTTT. Translation: CASSQDSGRSLFEDTQYF.

J is TRBJ1-1 and V is TRBV7-9; D is uncertain. This CDR3 is 13 amino acids long. Deletions cut 2 bases from V and 1 base from J, with 5 bases between. Germline V CDR1 and CDR2: SEHNR, FQNEAQ (reference sequence). The chain's CDR3 is CASSLRWNTEAFF. For the CDR3, the DNA is TGTGCCAGCAGCTTACGGTGGAACACTGAAGCTTTCTTT.

The rearrangement links TRBV5-1 to TRBJ2-1; perhaps TRBD2 as D (5 bases). Germline CDR1 is SGHRS and CDR2 is YFSETQ. Trimming shortened V by 9 bases and J by 0 bases, and 13 bases separated the two germline ends. The CDR3 consists of 14 residues. CDR3 coding DNA: TGCGCCACCACTCGGGGTGGCTCCTACAATGAGCAGTTCTTC. Protein product: CATTRGGSYNEQFF.

This clone was recorded only once. The rearrangement links TRBV2 to TRBJ1-2; 8 bases map to TRBD1. Germline trimming cut 6 bases from V and 8 bases from J; bases unmatched to any gene: 8. CDR3 length: 13 amino acids. Germline-derived CDR1 and CDR2 are SNHLY and FYNNEI. CDR3 nucleotide sequence: TGTGCCAGCAGAGATGACAGGGGAGGCGGCTACACCTTC. This translates into CASRDDRGGGYTF. The full variable domain, with the rest looked up from reference TRBV2 and TRBJ1-2, is EPEVTQTPSHQVTQMGQEVILRCVPISNHLYFYWYRQILGQKVEFLVSFYNNEISEKSEIFDDQFSVERPDGSNFTLKIRSTKLEDSAMYFCASRDDRGGGYTFGSGTRLTVV.

The gene calls are TRBV10-3 and TRBJ2-5; D uncertain. Germline V CDR1 and CDR2: ENHRY, SYGVKD. CDR3 size: 13 residues. Trimming left V 3 bases short and J 5 bases short, with 10 bases between. The CDR3 reads CAISESRSETQYF. Written as DNA, the CDR3 is TGTGCCATCAGTGAATCTAGATCCGAGACCCAGTACTTC.

The chain links TRBV2 to TRBJ1-1, with TRBD1 matching 9 bases. The CDR3 is made up of 14 amino acids. V lost 6 bases to trimming and J lost 6 bases; unmatched junction nucleotides: 8. Per germline, CDR1 SNHLY and CDR2 FYNNEI. In DNA, the CDR3 is TGTGCCAGCAGAAACACAGGGGGCCGGGCTGAAGCTTTCTTT. Encoded protein: CASRNTGGRAEAFF. Based on the CDR3 plus reference TRBV2 and TRBJ1-1, the full variable domain is EPEVTQTPSHQVTQMGQEVILRCVPISNHLYFYWYRQILGQKVEFLVSFYNNEISEKSEIFDDQFSVERPDGSNFTLKIRSTKLEDSAMYFCASRNTGGRAEAFFGQGTRLTVV.

V usage is TRBV30 and J usage is TRBJ1-5; 7 bases match TRBD1. V was pared by 5 bases and J by 0 bases, with 19 bases of the junction left unmatched. The CDR3 spans 19 residues. Germline V gene sequence: CDR1 GTSNPN, CDR2 SVGIG (reference sequence). The CDR3 DNA reads TGTGCCTGGGACCAAGATGGGACAGTTATGTTTAATAGCAATCAGCCCCAGCATTTT. Its translation: CAWDQDGTVMFNSNQPQHF.

The V and J genes are TRBV28 and TRBJ1-1, with 8 bases that match TRBD1. The V and J ends lost 6 bases and 3 bases, in that order; junction bases with no gene match: 9. The CDR3 is 15 amino acids. Germline V gives CDR1 MDHEN, CDR2 SYDVKM. This CDR3 is CASRRRGLVDTEAFF. CDR3 sequence (DNA): TGTGCCAGCAGACGCAGGGGGCTTGTTGACACTGAAGCTTTCTTT.

This CDR3 is CASSLRDGLGNTIYF. The CDR3 DNA sequence: TGTGCCAGCAGCTTAAGGGACGGATTAGGAAACACCATATATTTT. The chain carries TRBV7-9 and TRBJ1-3, with D tentatively TRBD1 (5 bases). Germline CDR1 and CDR2: SEHNR and FQNEAQ (reference sequence). Deletions cut 2 bases from V and 4 bases from J, with 12 bases between. The length of the CDR3 is 15 residues.

This clone was picked up one time. The chain joins TRBV19 to TRBJ2-1, with TRBD2 matching over 10 bases. Germline CDR1 LNHDA, CDR2 SQIVND (reference sequence). The length of the CDR3 is 15 residues. The V and J ends lost 7 bases and 5 bases, in that order; junction bases with no gene match: 8. The DNA of the CDR3 is TGTGCCAGTAAGCCCCCTAGCGGGGGTAACAATGAGCAGTTCTTC. Protein product: CASKPPSGGNNEQFF.

This rearrangement joins TRBV10-3 to TRBJ2-3; a possible D gene is TRBD1 (6 bases). The CDR3 consists of 17 residues. The germline V gene has CDR1 ENHRY and CDR2 SYGVKD. Trimming left V 4 bases short and J 3 bases short, with 20 bases between. For the CDR3, the DNA is TGTGCCATCAGTGTTACGGGCCACAGGGCTATTACAGATACGCAGTATTTT. Encoded protein: CAISVTGHRAITDTQYF.

V and J are TRBV11-2 and TRBJ2-7; weak D call: TRBD1 (6 bases). V was pared by 8 bases and J by 4 bases, with 9 bases between. Germline V lookup: CDR1 SGHAT, CDR2 FQNNGV. The CDR3 is 11 residues long. This CDR3 is CASGQGYEQYF. The CDR3 DNA is TGTGCCAGCGGTCAGGGGTACGAGCAGTACTTC.

V and J are TRBV2 and TRBJ2-5; the D call may be TRBD1 or TRBD2 (5 bases each). V was trimmed by 1 base and J by 5 bases, leaving 20 bases between them. Germline assignment: CDR1 SNHLY and CDR2 FYNNEI. The length of the CDR3 is 17 residues. The CDR3 reads CASSEEGWAPGTETQYF. In nucleotides, the CDR3 is TGTGCCAGCAGTGAAGAGGGTTGGGCGCCAGGGACGGAGACCCAGTACTTC.

The chain couples TRBV10-1 to TRBJ2-3, with 7 bases fitting TRBD2. Germline V gives CDR1 WNHNN, CDR2 SYGVQD (reference sequence). V shed 2 bases and J 2 bases; nucleotides not matched to a gene: 10. The CDR3 is 17 amino acids. For the CDR3, the DNA is TGCGCCAGCAGTGAGCCCGGTGAGGGAGGGATCACAGATACGCAGTATTTT. Translation: CASSEPGEGGITDTQYF.

V is TRBV2 and J is TRBJ2-7; 11 bases map to TRBD2. This CDR3 spans 15 amino acids. With 8 bases clipped from V and 2 bases from J, the junction kept 8 bases outside the gene matches. CDR1 is SNHLY, CDR2 FYNNEI, per germline. The CDR3 nucleotides are TGTGCCAGCGGACTAGCGGGCCTACTCGCCTACGAGCAGTACTTC. Translation: CASGLAGLLAYEQYF.

For this clone: The junction departs from the called germline gene at one end, perhaps through a read error. This rearrangement joins TRBV5-4 to TRBJ2-2; D is undetermined. CDR1 and CDR2 from the germline V gene are SGHNT and YYREEE (reference sequence). The CDR3 extends over 13 amino acids. The CDR3 reads CASSHANSGELFF. In DNA form, the CDR3 reads TGTGCCAGCAGCCACGCGAACAGCGGGGAGCTGTTTTTT.

The gene calls are TRBV5-1 and TRBJ1-1, with D unclear. With 2 bases removed from V and 4 bases from J, the gap between germline ends came to 12 bases. In germline, CDR1 is SGHRS, CDR2 YFSETQ. The CDR3 totals 14 residues. The CDR3 nucleotides are TGCGCCAGCAGCTTACAGCCTATAAGCACTGAAGCTTTCTTT. This sequence encodes CASSLQPISTEAFF. Together with reference TRBV5-1 and TRBJ1-1, the CDR3 gives the full variable domain: KAGVTQTPRYLIKTRGQQVTLSCSPISGHRSVSWYQQTPGQGLQFLFEYFSETQRNKGNFPGRFSGRQFSNSRSEMNVSTLELGDSALYLCASSLQPISTEAFFGQGTRLTVV.

This sequence joins TRBV5-5 and TRBJ2-2; 8 bases line up with TRBD1. CDR3 length: 16 amino acids. In germline, CDR1 is SGHKS, CDR2 YYEKEE (reference sequence). Trimming removed 5 bases from V and 4 bases from J; junction bases left unmatched: 10. CDR3 sequence reads: CASRFQWTGITGELFF. The DNA for the CDR3 is TGTGCCAGCAGGTTTCAATGGACAGGGATCACCGGGGAGCTGTTTTTT.

The chain joins TRBV28 to TRBJ2-7, with D perhaps assigned TRBD1 or TRBD2 (6 bases each). This CDR3 is built from 13 residues. The germline V gene encodes CDR1 MDHEN and CDR2 SYDVKM. V lost 6 bases and J 2 bases, leaving 11 bases between the germline ends. CDR3 in amino acids: CASRPGAAYEQYF. The CDR3 nucleotides read TGTGCCAGCAGACCGGGGGCGGCCTACGAGCAGTACTTC.

CDR3 DNA: TGCGCCAGCACGGGACTAGCTCAAGAGACCCAGTACTTC. This codes for CASTGLAQETQYF. The chain is built from TRBV10-2 and TRBJ2-5; 9 nucleotides match TRBD2. The length of the CDR3 is 13 residues. The germline gives CDR1 WSHSY, CDR2 SAAADI. V lost 7 bases and J lost 2; bases outside the gene matches: 2.

The V gene is TRBV7-2, the J gene TRBJ1-5; TRBD1 agrees at 11 bases. CDR1 and CDR2 from the germline V gene are SGHTA and FQGNSA. Trimming at V came to 5 bases and at J to 2 bases, leaving 5 bases not matched to a gene. The CDR3 sequence is 16 residues long. In nucleotides, the CDR3 is TGTGCCAGCAGCCCAGGGACAGGGGGAGGCAATCAGCCCCAGCATTTT. Translating it yields CASSPGTGGGNQPQHF.

For the CDR3, the DNA is TGCGCCAGCAGCCAAGCGGAGACCCAGTACTTC. Protein sequence: CASSQAETQYF. This chain connects TRBV4-3 to TRBJ2-5; D remains ambiguous. CDR1 is LGHNA and CDR2 is YSLEER in the germline V gene. Trimming shortened V by 1 base and J by 5 bases, and 2 bases separated the two germline ends. The CDR3 loop spans 11 amino acids.

V gene TRBV5-1 combines with J gene TRBJ2-3, with D hard to call. This CDR3 region has 16 residues. V dropped 5 bases and J dropped 0 bases, with 16 bases sitting between them. CDR1 and CDR2 from the germline V gene are SGHRS and YFSETQ. CDR3 protein: CASRPPLASSTDTQYF. CDR3 nucleotides: TGCGCCAGCAGGCCGCCTCTCGCCTCCAGCACAGATACGCAGTATTTT.

The V and J genes are TRBV18 and TRBJ2-5; D assignment may be TRBD1 or TRBD2 (6 bases each). The CDR3 extends over 14 amino acids. V gave up 3 bases and J gave up 10 bases, with 18 bases separating them. From germline, CDR1 is KGHSH and CDR2 LQKENI. The CDR3 nucleotides are TGTGCCAGCTCACCCCCTAGCGTGGAGGGGGACCAGTACTTC. Translation gives CASSPPSVEGDQYF. Full variable domain (rest looked up from reference TRBV18 and TRBJ2-5): NAGVMQNPRHLVRRRGQEARLRCSPMKGHSHVYWYRQLPEEGLKFMVYLQKENIIDESGMPKERFSAEFPKEGPSILRIQQVVRGDSAAYFCASSPPSVEGDQYFGPGTRLLVL.

This chain joins TRBV29-1 and TRBJ2-5; possibly TRBD1 for D (5 bases). The CDR3 sequence is 14 residues long. In germline, CDR1 is SQVTM, CDR2 ANQGSEA. V was clipped by 5 bases and J by 0 bases, with 13 bases between them. The CDR3 here is CSVRAVGDQETQYF. In nucleotides, the CDR3 is TGCAGCGTTAGGGCGGTAGGGGACCAAGAGACCCAGTACTTC.

CDR3 loop: CASRTSGSGEQYF. CDR3 DNA sequence: TGCGCCAGCAGGACTAGCGGGAGTGGCGAGCAGTACTTC. The V call is TRBV10-2, the J call TRBJ2-7, with 12 bases fitting TRBD2. J gave up 6 bases and V 6 bases, and 3 bases lay outside the gene matches. The germline CDR1 and CDR2 sequences are WSHSY and SAAADI. The CDR3 spans 13 residues.

The CDR3 protein is CASSDNLSGFLFF. The DNA for the CDR3 is TGTGCCAGCAGCGACAACTTGTCCGGGTTCTTGTTTTTT. This chain uses TRBV6-1 with TRBJ1-4, with unresolved D. Germline V lookup: CDR1 MNHNS, CDR2 SASEGT. With 6 bases removed from V and 15 bases from J, the gap between germline ends came to 20 bases. This CDR3 comprises 13 residues.